The present TCR beta chain was sequenced within a study of T cells after yellow fever vaccination. The CDR3 covers 14 residues. Germline V lookup: CDR1 SGHVS, CDR2 FQNEAQ. V gave up 1 base and J gave up 1 base, with 8 bases separating them. 5'RACE template switching generated TCR cDNA, adding a universal primer site and UMIs. MiXCR, run by TCRdb on the 5' RACE reads, gives a single entry per CDR3 protein. The sample has over 110,000 distinct CDR3 sequences, less than 9.5% seen once. Whole-study results and caveats: Overall, a small share of clonotypes was seen in both CD4 and CD8 compartments. The study re-detected most primary-vaccination clones after the booster (approximately 97% CD4, roughly 85% CD8).

The sample holds many counts of this clonotype. Its specificity is not known. The material sequenced was CD4+ T cells sorted from PBMCs, taken 5 days after the yellow fever booster vaccination. The sequence was obtained from a man in his thirties or forties who received the YFV17D yellow fever vaccine. The chain uses TRBV7-8 and TRBJ2-7; D is undetermined. For the CDR3, the DNA is TGTGCCAGCAGCTTAGAAATGGCTTCCTACGAGCAGTACTTC. This codes for CASSLEMASYEQYF.